A single sample gave rise to the 15 T cell receptor beta chains below, sequenced in a study of regulatory T cells in long-lasting Graves disease. In building TCR beta libraries, iRepertoire HTBI primers were used together with Arm-PCR of CDR3 regions. MiXCR was run by TCRdb on the multiplex PCR reads, yielding one entry per CDR3 protein. The table shows 600,000 to 850,000 distinct CDR3 sequences, with approximately 31% occurring only once. As to time point: persistent/refractory GD, antithyroid drugs over 5 years with positive TRAb. PBMC-extracted RNA yielded the TCR library. The sequencing used peripheral blood mononuclear cells (PBMCs), collected when the disease was refractory, from a patient treated with antithyroid drugs. These receptors originate from a female donor with Graves disease.

The chain couples TRBV30 to TRBJ2-7; TRBD2 matches at 10 bases. Per germline, CDR1 GTSNPN and CDR2 SVGIG (reference sequence). With V trimmed by 0 bases and J by 5 bases, 7 bases remained unmatched. This CDR3 is 15 amino acids long. The CDR3 region is CAWSVGTSGEHEQYF. The DNA for the CDR3 is TGTGCCTGGAGTGTAGGCACTAGCGGGGAGCACGAGCAGTACTTC.

Concerning this clonotype: A read error may account for a junction end that differs from germline. The chain carries TRBV20-1 and TRBJ1-1, with unresolved D. Germline loops: CDR1 DFQATT, CDR2 SNEGSKA (reference sequence). The CDR3 extends over 12 amino acids. CDR3 amino acids: CSARSMNTEVFF. DNA of the CDR3: TGCAGTGCTCGCAGCATGAACACTGAAGTTTTCTTT.

The chain has TRBV6-1 and TRBJ1-1; TRBD1 might be the D (6 bases). The germline V gene has CDR1 MNHNS and CDR2 SASEGT. Trimming removed 6 bases from V and 5 bases from J, with 16 bases in between. The CDR3 spans 14 residues. CDR3 bases: TGTGCCAGCAGCAATACAGGGAAGAAGACTGAAGCTTTCTTT. Encoded protein: CASSNTGKKTEAFF.

This chain connects TRBV3-1 to TRBJ1-4; D is undetermined. The germline V gene has CDR1 LGHDT and CDR2 YNNKEL (reference sequence). There are 15 residues in the CDR3. With 0 bases removed from V and 0 bases from J, the gap between germline ends came to 5 bases. CDR3: CASSQERTTNEKLFF. CDR3 nucleotide sequence: TGTGCCAGCAGCCAAGAACGCACAACTAATGAAAAACTGTTTTTT.

This clonotype was observed many times. The chain uses TRBV2 and TRBJ1-6; 9 bases fit TRBD1. The V gene's germline CDR1 is SNHLY and CDR2 FYNNEI. V trimming: 5 bases; J trimming: 9 bases; junction bases outside the gene matches: 5. CDR3 length: 14 amino acids. DNA for the CDR3: TGTGCCAGCAGTTGGGACAGGGCTGGTTCACCCCTCCACTTT. Translation: CASSWDRAGSPLHF.

The chain employs TRBV12-3 or TRBV12-4 and TRBJ1-5, with 7 bases aligning to TRBD1. The CDR3 extends over 16 amino acids. The J segment lost 6 bases and the V segment lost 1 base, leaving 9 bases of the junction unmatched. The CDR3 spells CASSLEVGGGTQPQHF. The CDR3 nucleotides read TGTGCCAGCAGTTTAGAGGTAGGGGGCGGCACTCAGCCCCAGCATTTT.

This clonotype was picked up a small number of times. The chain employs TRBV29-1 and TRBJ1-1; 9 bases agree with TRBD1. The V and J ends lost 6 bases and 1 base, in that order; junction bases with no gene match: 6. The CDR3 runs to 14 residues. Per the germline V gene, CDR1 is SQVTM and CDR2 is ANQGSEA. The CDR3 bases are TGCAGCGTGGGACAGGGTGGGACGAACACTGAAGCTTTCTTT. This encodes CSVGQGGTNTEAFF.

This clonotype has more than one count but fewer than ten. The rearrangement joins TRBV24-1 to TRBJ1-2; D perhaps matches TRBD1 (6 bases). The CDR3 spans 14 residues. Germline assignment: CDR1 KGHDR and CDR2 SFDVKD. The V gene lost 3 bases and the J gene lost 8 bases, with 15 bases spanning the gap. CDR3 region: CATSDGTSLFGYTF. The DNA for the CDR3 is TGTGCCACCAGTGATGGGACATCATTATTCGGCTACACCTTC.

This clonotype showed up many times. The chain's CDR3 is CASARLGQGNTEAFF. The CDR3 DNA sequence: TGTGCCAGCGCCCGATTGGGACAGGGGAACACTGAAGCTTTCTTT. The chain joins TRBV2 to TRBJ1-1; 9 positions agree with TRBD1. The CDR3 length is 15 residues. V shed 8 bases and J 1 base; nucleotides not matched to a gene: 8. Germline CDR1 reads SNHLY; CDR2 reads FYNNEI. The full variable domain, with the rest looked up from reference TRBV2 and TRBJ1-1, is EPEVTQTPSHQVTQMGQEVILRCVPISNHLYFYWYRQILGQKVEFLVSFYNNEISEKSEIFDDQFSVERPDGSNFTLKIRSTKLEDSAMYFCASARLGQGNTEAFFGQGTRLTVV.

To note about this clonotype: This may arise from a read error, as a much more abundant clone is one base away. This chain uses TRBV2 with TRBJ1-5; 9 positions match TRBD1. Germline V CDR1 and CDR2: SNHLY, FYNNEI. The CDR3 has 13 amino acids. CDR3 sequence (DNA): TGTGTCGCCGAGGACAGGGGAAATCAGCCCCAGCATTTT. Translation gives CVAEDRGNQPQHF.

The chain recombines TRBV6-1 with TRBJ1-1, with D perhaps matching TRBD1 (6 bases). CDR3 size: 15 residues. The V gene lost 2 bases and the J gene lost 1 base, with 11 bases spanning the gap. The germline CDR1 and CDR2 sequences are MNHNS and SASEGT. CDR3 region: CASSETHRANTEAFF. Here the CDR3 DNA reads TGTGCCAGCAGTGAAACCCACAGGGCGAACACTGAAGCTTTCTTT.

In this sample, this clonotype turned up a few times. The CDR3 DNA sequence: TGTGCCAGCAGCTCCTGGACTAGCGGAGGGGAGGAGGAGACCCAGTACTTC. Protein product: CASSSWTSGGEEETQYF. This chain uses TRBV7-3 with TRBJ2-5, with 10 nucleotides matching TRBD2. The ends lost 4 bases at V and 5 bases at J; junction bases unmatched: 13. This CDR3 contains 17 residues. Germline CDR1 is SGHTA and CDR2 is FQGTGA. Full variable domain (outside the CDR3, taken from reference TRBV7-3 and TRBJ2-5): GAGVSQTPSNKVTEKGKYVELRCDPISGHTALYWYRQSLGQGPEFLIYFQGTGAADDSGLPNDRFFAVRPEGSVSTLKIQRTERGDSAVYLCASSSWTSGGEEETQYFGPGTRLLVL.

The chain couples TRBV7-9 to TRBJ1-1, with D tentatively TRBD1 (6 bases). Trimming removed 5 bases from V and 4 bases from J, with 20 bases in between. CDR1 and CDR2 (germline): SEHNR, FQNEAQ (reference sequence). The CDR3 covers 16 residues. The CDR3 nucleotides read TGTGCCAGCAGCCCAAGGGGGGCACCGAGGAGCACTGAAGCTTTCTTT. Translation gives CASSPRGAPRSTEAFF.

V and J are TRBV20-1 and TRBJ2-4; perhaps D is TRBD1 or TRBD2 (5 bases each). Germline V CDR1 and CDR2: DFQATT, SNEGSKA (reference sequence). The V end was cut by 1 base, the J end by 1 base, with 8 bases between. This CDR3 comprises 14 residues. DNA for the CDR3: TGCAGTGCTAGAGGGGACGCTGCCAAAAACATTCAGTACTTC. Its protein is CSARGDAAKNIQYF.

This clonotype showed up just a few times. The rearrangement uses TRBV2 and TRBJ1-2, with TRBD1 as a possible D gene (6 bases). From germline, CDR1 is SNHLY and CDR2 FYNNEI. The CDR3 runs 14 residues. Between the trimmed V and J ends, which lost 3 bases and 7 bases, there was a span of 15 bases. The CDR3 sequence is CASSEGQGIGGYTF. CDR3 coding DNA: TGTGCCAGCAGTGAGGGGCAGGGGATAGGTGGCTACACCTTC.